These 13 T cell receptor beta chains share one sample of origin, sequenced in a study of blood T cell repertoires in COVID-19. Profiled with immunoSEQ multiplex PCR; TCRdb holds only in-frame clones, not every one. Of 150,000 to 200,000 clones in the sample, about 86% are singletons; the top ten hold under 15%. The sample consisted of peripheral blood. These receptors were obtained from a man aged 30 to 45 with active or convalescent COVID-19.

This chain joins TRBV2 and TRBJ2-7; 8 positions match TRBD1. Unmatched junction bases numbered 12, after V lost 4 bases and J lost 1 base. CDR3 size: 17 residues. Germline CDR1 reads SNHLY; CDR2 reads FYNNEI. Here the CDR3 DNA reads TGTGCCAGCAGTGTAAGGACAGGGTATCGGGAGTCCTACGAGCAGTACTTC. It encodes CASSVRTGYRESYEQYF.

The CDR3 sequence is CASSERAGGLSTEQFF. The CDR3, as DNA: TGTGCCAGCAGTGAAAGAGCGGGAGGCCTGTCAACTGAGCAGTTCTTC. This chain joins TRBV6-1 and TRBJ2-1; 9 nucleotides line up with TRBD2. The CDR3 covers 16 residues. V was clipped by 2 bases and J by 9 bases; unmatched bases: 11. CDR1 MNHNS and CDR2 SASEGT come from the germline V gene.

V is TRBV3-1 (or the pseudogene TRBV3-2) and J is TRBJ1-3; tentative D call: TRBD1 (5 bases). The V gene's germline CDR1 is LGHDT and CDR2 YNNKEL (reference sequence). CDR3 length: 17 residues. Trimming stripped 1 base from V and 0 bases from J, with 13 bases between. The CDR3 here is CASSQGYDSHSGNTIYF. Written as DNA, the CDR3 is TGTGCCAGCAGCCAAGGGTACGACAGCCACTCTGGAAACACCATATATTTT.

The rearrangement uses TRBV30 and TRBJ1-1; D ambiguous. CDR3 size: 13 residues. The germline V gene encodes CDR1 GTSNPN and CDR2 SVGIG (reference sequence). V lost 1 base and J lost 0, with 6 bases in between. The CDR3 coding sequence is TGTGCCTGGAGTGGGCGGTTGAACACTGAAGCTTTCTTT. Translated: CAWSGRLNTEAFF.

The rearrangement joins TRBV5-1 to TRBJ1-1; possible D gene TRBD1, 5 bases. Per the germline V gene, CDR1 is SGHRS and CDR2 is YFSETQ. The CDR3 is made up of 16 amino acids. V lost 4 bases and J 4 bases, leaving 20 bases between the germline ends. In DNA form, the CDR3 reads TGCGCCAGCAGCCAGGAGAGCCGGGGCGGGGGCACTGAAGCTTTCTTT. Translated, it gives CASSQESRGGGTEAFF.

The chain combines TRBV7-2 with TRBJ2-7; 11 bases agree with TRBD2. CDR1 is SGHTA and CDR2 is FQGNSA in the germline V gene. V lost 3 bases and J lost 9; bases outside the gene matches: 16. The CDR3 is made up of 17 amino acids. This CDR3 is CASSFRLTSGEPPGQYF. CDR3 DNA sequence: TGTGCCAGCAGCTTTAGACTGACTAGCGGGGAACCCCCTGGGCAGTACTTC.

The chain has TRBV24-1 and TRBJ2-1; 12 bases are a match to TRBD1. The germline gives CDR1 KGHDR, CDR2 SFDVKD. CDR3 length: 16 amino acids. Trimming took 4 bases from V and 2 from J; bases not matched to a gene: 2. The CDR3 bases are TGTGCCACCAGTGAAGGGGACAGGGGGCCCTACAATGAGCAGTTCTTC. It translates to CATSEGDRGPYNEQFF.

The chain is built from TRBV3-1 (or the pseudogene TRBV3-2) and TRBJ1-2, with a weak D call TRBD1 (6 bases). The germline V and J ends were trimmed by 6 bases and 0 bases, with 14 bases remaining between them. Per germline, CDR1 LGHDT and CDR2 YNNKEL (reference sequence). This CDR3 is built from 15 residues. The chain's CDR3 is CASRFSHRANYGYTF. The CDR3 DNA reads TGTGCCAGCAGATTTTCGCACAGGGCTAACTATGGCTACACCTTC.

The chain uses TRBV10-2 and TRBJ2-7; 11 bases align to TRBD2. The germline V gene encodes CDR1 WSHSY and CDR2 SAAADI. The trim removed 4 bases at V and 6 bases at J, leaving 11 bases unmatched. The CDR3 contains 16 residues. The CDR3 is CASSGQPGLAVGEQYF. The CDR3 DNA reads TGCGCCAGCAGTGGCCAACCGGGACTAGCGGTAGGCGAGCAGTACTTC.

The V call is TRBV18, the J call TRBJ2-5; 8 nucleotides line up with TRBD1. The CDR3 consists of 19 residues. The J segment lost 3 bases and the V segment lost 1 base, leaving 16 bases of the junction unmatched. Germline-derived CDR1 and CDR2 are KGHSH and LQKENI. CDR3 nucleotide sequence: TGTGCCAGCTCACCACGCCAGGCAGGGGGCTCGGTTGCTAAAGAGACCCAGTACTTC. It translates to CASSPRQAGGSVAKETQYF.

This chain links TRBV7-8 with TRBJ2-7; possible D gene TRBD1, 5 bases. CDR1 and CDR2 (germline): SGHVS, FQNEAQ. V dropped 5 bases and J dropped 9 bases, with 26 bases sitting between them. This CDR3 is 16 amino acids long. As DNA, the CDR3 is TGTGCCAGCAGCACCAAACAGGCCGGGTCCACATATAGGCAGTACTTC. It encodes CASSTKQAGSTYRQYF.

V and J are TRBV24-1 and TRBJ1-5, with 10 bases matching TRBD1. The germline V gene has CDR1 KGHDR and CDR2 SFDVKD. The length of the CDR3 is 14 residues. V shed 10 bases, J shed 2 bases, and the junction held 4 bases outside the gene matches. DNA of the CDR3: TGTGCCACTTGGGGGACAGGGGGCAATCAGCCCCAGCATTTT. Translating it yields CATWGTGGNQPQHF.

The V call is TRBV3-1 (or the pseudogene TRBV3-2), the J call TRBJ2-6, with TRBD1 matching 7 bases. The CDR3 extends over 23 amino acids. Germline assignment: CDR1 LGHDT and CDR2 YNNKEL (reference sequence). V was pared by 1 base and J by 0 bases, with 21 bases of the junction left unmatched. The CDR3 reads CASSQADRATFSAISSGANVLTF. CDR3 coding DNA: TGTGCCAGCAGCCAAGCCGACAGGGCTACCTTTTCTGCCATCTCCTCTGGGGCCAACGTCCTGACTTTC.